The clone carrying this T cell receptor beta chain was recorded only once. The sample is drawn from a study of blood T cell repertoires in COVID-19. Overall study: Samples came from the United States, Italy and Spain, spanning acute and convalescent COVID-19.

Original data processing: From reference gene primer amplification, estimates of nucleated cell counts were derived. Sequencing was performed with immunoSEQ multiplex PCR; in TCRdb, only in-frame clones are kept and a portion is missing. D and trimming were read from the DNA, whereas the V and J calls and clone size are those reported in that table. The sample holds 350,000 to 450,000 clones; about nine tenths are singletons and the top ten take approximately 1.5%. The sequence derives from a woman in her thirties or forties with COVID-19, enrolled during active disease. The specimen was peripheral blood.

The chain's CDR3 is CASSLGGGRLDTQYF. In nucleotides, the CDR3 is TGTGCCAGCAGTTTGGGAGGCGGCCGATTAGATACGCAGTATTTT. This chain links TRBV28 with TRBJ2-3; TRBD2 might be the D (6 bases). Germline V lookup: CDR1 MDHEN, CDR2 SYDVKM. The V end was cut by 3 bases, the J end by 5 bases, with 15 bases between. The CDR3 covers 15 residues.